Described below is a single T cell receptor (beta chain) sequence and its context. Under the authors' procedure: Estimation of nucleated cell counts was performed using reference gene primer amplification. Sequencing was performed with immunoSEQ multiplex PCR; in TCRdb, only in-frame clones are kept and a portion is missing. Clone size and the V and J calls come from that table; the DNA yielded D and trimming. The sample holds under 300,000 clones; roughly 86% are singletons and the top ten take approximately 13%. V was clipped by 2 bases and J by 0 bases, with 10 bases between them. The germline V gene encodes CDR1 SGHDN and CDR2 FVKESK. The length of the CDR3 is 15 residues. This sample was taken from a study of blood T cell repertoires in COVID-19. Across the whole study: Acute and convalescent COVID-19 specimens originated in the United States, Italy and Spain. PBMCs, B-cell-depleted T cells, or T cells provided the cDNA or gDNA that made up the material.

The source is a man of 80 years or more with acute or convalescent COVID-19. The sample taken for sequencing was peripheral blood. The chain has TRBV14 and TRBJ1-1; D may be TRBD1 (6 bases). The CDR3 DNA sequence: TGTGCCAGCAGCCAAACGACAGGTCTGAACACTGAAGCTTTCTTT. Translated: CASSQTTGLNTEAFF.